This T cell receptor beta chain emerged from a study of blood T cell repertoires in COVID-19. Individuals drawn from about two dozen US areas were about 18 to 95 years old. During the 2 weeks before they entered the study, exposed participants had met someone with a PCR-confirmed or clinician-diagnosed COVID-19 case. A few counts support this clone. Produced via immunoSEQ multiplex PCR; TCRdb's table is partial and in-frame only. Among some 200,000 clones listed, about four fifths were seen once. The source of this sequence is a woman aged 45-59 years who had been exposed to COVID-19. Sequencing was performed on PBMCs or T cells enriched from blood (not recorded which).

DNA for the CDR3: TGTGCCACCAGTGGCAGAGGGGGCGCATGGGGAGATACGCAGTATTTT. As protein: CATSGRGGAWGDTQYF. The chain is built from TRBV24-1 and TRBJ2-3; 7 bases agree with TRBD1. The germline V gene has CDR1 KGHDR and CDR2 SFDVKD. The CDR3 runs 16 residues. V gave up 5 bases and J gave up 5 bases; unmatched junction bases: 12.